This TCR beta chain was recovered during a study of T-cell memory formation after mild COVID-19. Across the whole study: Clusters of TCRs were largely donor specific. Study-wide points: Certain responding clones were present in pre-infection memory, suggesting participation of cross-reactive memory.

The trim removed 2 bases at V and 2 bases at J, leaving 9 bases unmatched. Germline CDR1 is DFQATT and CDR2 is SNEGSKA (reference sequence). This CDR3 region has 16 residues. As to this clonotype: Its antigen is currently unknown.

TCRdb re-called the 5' RACE reads with MiXCR, one entry per CDR3 protein. The repertoire holds hundreds of thousands of distinct CDR3 sequences, with roughly 18% as singletons. Sequencing used PBMCs or a T cell subset sorted from them (not recorded which). This rearrangement joins TRBV20-1 to TRBJ2-3; 8 nucleotides line up with TRBD2. The TCR sequence derives from an adult woman who had mild COVID-19 (a few samples of this study predate the infection). Cell type and time point are not known. The CDR3: CSARTSRGVDTDTQYF. The CDR3 DNA follows: TGCAGTGCTAGAACCTCGCGGGGGGTAGACACAGATACGCAGTATTTT.